This T cell receptor beta chain was identified in a study of siplizumab effects on memory and regulatory T cells. The data were produced by immunoSEQ multiplex PCR, yet TCRdb's version contains in-frame clones alone and is incomplete. This table has some 64,000 clones, around 79% appearing once. This CDR3 spans 18 amino acids. V was clipped by 0 bases and J by 0 bases, with 12 bases between them. Germline assignment: CDR1 SGHVS and CDR2 FQNEAQ. The sequence came from a human donor in good health. The sample was memory CD4+ T cells sorted from blood. V gene TRBV7-8 combines with J gene TRBJ1-6; no clear D. DNA for the CDR3: TGTGCCAGCAGCTTAGCGGTCGCAGGAAGCTCCTATAATTCACCCCTCCACTTT. Protein sequence: CASSLAVAGSSYNSPLHF.